A selection of T cell receptor beta chains follows, all from one sample in a study of long-term antiretroviral therapy in people with HIV. Profiled with immunoSEQ multiplex PCR; TCRdb holds only in-frame clones, not every one. The data show tens of thousands of clones, less than 98% seen once. This specimen consisted of unsorted PBMCs, obtained 6.9 years after starting antiretroviral therapy. The receptors here all came from a man younger than 45 with HIV. The CDR3 runs from the conserved cysteine through the conserved F or W. The size field is filled for only some rows; it gives once, few, many or a size class.

clone_size,v_call,j_call,cdr3_aa
NA,TRBV18,TRBJ2-7,CASSPGRAKGYEQYF
NA,TRBV6-5,TRBJ2-7,CASRDRSTYEQYF
once,TRBV4-1,TRBJ2-5,CASSQAGYQETQYF
NA,TRBV2,TRBJ2-1,CASRGLADEQFF
NA,TRBV7-9,TRBJ2-7,CASSLADLETPEQYF
NA,TRBV12-5,TRBJ1-5,CASGLNSQPQHF
NA,TRBV7-8,TRBJ2-3,CASSFWGSQSTDTQYF
NA,TRBV7-9,TRBJ2-7,CASSPQTSGRYEQYF
NA,TRBV6-5,TRBJ1-1,CASSYPQVPGTEAFF
NA,TRBV6-5,TRBJ2-3,CASSYPSGGADGTQYF
NA,TRBV6-6,TRBJ2-2,CATGSPGELFF
NA,TRBV19,TRBJ2-1,CASILRDLSSDNEQFF
NA,TRBV15,TRBJ2-2,CATSRGPTRGGAGELFF
NA,TRBV19,TRBJ1-5,CASSIAFDSAGREPQHF
NA,TRBV7-3,TRBJ2-2,CASSLGQEGELFF
NA,TRBV6-1,TRBJ1-2,CASIKDRANYGYTF
NA,TRBV4-3,TRBJ2-1,CASSQDYSNEQFF
once,TRBV30,TRBJ1-1,CAWSVMGRRRNTEAFF
NA,TRBV6-5,TRBJ2-1,CASSYSPSYYNEQFF
NA,TRBV6-5,TRBJ1-2,CASSYSGGQGAGYTF
NA,TRBV7-9,TRBJ2-2,CASSLRLATGELFF
NA,TRBV7-3,TRBJ2-2,CASSLTQGPNTGELFF
NA,TRBV7-2,TRBJ2-7,CASSLARADEQYF
NA,TRBV6-5,TRBJ2-1,CASSGQGANNEQFF
NA,TRBV27,TRBJ2-7,CASSYSGGFYEQYF
NA,TRBV6-5,TRBJ1-6,CASSPRTGYSPLHF
NA,TRBV5-6,TRBJ2-5,CASSFGTGGQETQYF
NA,TRBV27,TRBJ1-4,CAAGDRKRKTVF
NA,TRBV28,TRBJ1-5,CASRSRGLTSWPQHF
NA,TRBV11-2,TRBJ2-5,CASSLDSGRWETQYF
NA,TRBV11-2,TRBJ1-1,CASSLDPGSTLNTEAFF
NA,TRBV7-9,TRBJ1-1,CASSLGQGRSEAFF
NA,TRBV5-5,TRBJ1-2,CASSLAVRGRGYTF